A single sample gave rise to the 30 T cell receptor beta chains below, sequenced in a study of shared T cell receptors in the human thymus. The assay was immunoSEQ multiplex PCR, and TCRdb's table has in-frame clones only and misses some. Here the sample spans approximately 400,000 clones, just under 95% being singletons. Sequencing was done on a sample of thymocytes. These receptors all stem from a human donor.

The chain is built from TRBV29-1 and TRBJ2-1; D is perhaps TRBD2 (5 bases). The V end was cut by 0 bases, the J end by 3 bases, with 12 bases between. This CDR3 is built from 15 residues. Germline assignment: CDR1 SQVTM and CDR2 ANQGSEA. This CDR3 reads CSVEDKWEFYNEQFF. The CDR3 bases are TGCAGCGTTGAAGATAAGTGGGAGTTCTACAATGAGCAGTTCTTC.

This chain joins TRBV10-3 and TRBJ2-7; 14 bases are a match to TRBD2. After removal of 6 bases from V and 2 bases from J, the junction contained 9 bases not matched to a gene. Germline loops: CDR1 ENHRY, CDR2 SYGVKD. This CDR3 contains 17 residues. The CDR3 DNA reads as TGTGCCATCAGCCACAAGGGGACTAGCGGGAGAGCCTACGAGCAGTACTTC. It codes for CAISHKGTSGRAYEQYF.

The chain is built from TRBV19 and TRBJ2-3, with D possibly TRBD2 on 6 matching bases. With 5 bases removed from V and 0 bases from J, the gap between germline ends came to 12 bases. CDR3 size: 15 residues. The germline V gene has CDR1 LNHDA and CDR2 SQIVND (reference sequence). Here the CDR3 reads CASSPGVGSTDTQYF. Here the CDR3 DNA reads TGTGCCAGTAGTCCGGGGGTCGGGAGCACAGATACGCAGTATTTT. The complete variable domain, with remaining parts taken from reference TRBV19 and TRBJ2-3, reads DGGITQSPKYLFRKEGQNVTLSCEQNLNHDAMYWYRQDPGQGLRLIYYSQIVNDFQKGDIAEGYSVSREKKESFPLTVTSAQKNPTAFYLCASSPGVGSTDTQYFGPGTRLTVL.

This chain joins TRBV9 and TRBJ2-7, with 11 positions matching TRBD2. The CDR3 runs 16 residues. With 4 bases clipped from V and 3 bases from J, the junction kept 9 bases outside the gene matches. Germline V gene lookup returns CDR1 SGDLS and CDR2 YYNGEE. The CDR3: CASSPTSGSMGYEQYF. The CDR3 DNA reads TGTGCCAGCAGCCCCACTAGCGGGAGTATGGGCTACGAGCAGTACTTC.

The J gene is TRBJ2-7, the V gene TRBV27, with 11 bases matching TRBD1. Germline V gene lookup returns CDR1 MNHEY and CDR2 SMNVEV (reference sequence). V lost 6 bases to trimming and J lost 4 bases; unmatched junction nucleotides: 8. The CDR3 is 15 amino acids. The CDR3 is CASSHMDRGQYEQYF. The DNA of the CDR3 is TGTGCCAGCAGCCATATGGACAGGGGGCAGTACGAGCAGTACTTC.

The rearrangement uses TRBV6-1 and TRBJ2-7; D tentatively fits TRBD1 or TRBD2 (5 bases each). The V gene lost 7 bases and the J gene lost 7 bases, with 23 bases spanning the gap. The CDR3 runs 15 residues. CDR1 and CDR2 from the germline V gene are MNHNS and SASEGT. The CDR3 reads CASIDSGTAWTEQYF. The CDR3 DNA is TGTGCCAGCATCGACTCCGGGACCGCTTGGACTGAGCAGTACTTC.

The chain joins TRBV19 to TRBJ2-7; 11 bases map to TRBD2. With V trimmed by 8 bases and J by 9 bases, 9 bases remained unmatched. The germline V gene encodes CDR1 LNHDA and CDR2 SQIVND (reference sequence). The CDR3 length is 13 residues. As DNA, the CDR3 is TGTGCCAGTTCGCTAGCGGGAGGAGAAGGGCAGTACTTC. Its translation is CASSLAGGEGQYF.

This chain uses TRBV2 with TRBJ1-4; D is unclear. The V and J ends lost 5 bases and 6 bases respectively, with 10 bases between them. Germline V gene data show CDR1 as SNHLY and CDR2 as FYNNEI. This CDR3 has 13 amino acids. CDR3 sequence reads: CASSSWADEKLFF. The CDR3 DNA follows: TGTGCCAGCAGTTCCTGGGCTGATGAAAAACTGTTTTTT.

This clone was observed once. The chain employs TRBV28 and TRBJ1-1, with D unresolved. V lost 9 bases and J lost 1, with 9 bases in between. The germline V gene encodes CDR1 MDHEN and CDR2 SYDVKM. There are 12 residues in the CDR3. CDR3 sequence: CASQDRNTEAFF. The CDR3 DNA sequence: TGTGCCAGTCAGGACCGGAACACTGAAGCTTTCTTT.

The chain carries TRBV11-3 and TRBJ2-1; either TRBD1 or TRBD2 may fit D (5 bases each). Germline assignment: CDR1 SGHNT and CDR2 YENEEA. V was trimmed by 3 bases and J by 4 bases, leaving 22 bases between them. CDR3 size: 18 residues. CDR3 loop: CASSFKGSRDHSYNEQFF. The DNA of the CDR3 is TGTGCCAGCAGCTTTAAAGGGAGCAGGGATCACTCTTACAATGAGCAGTTCTTC. Full variable domain (missing parts from reference TRBV11-3 and TRBJ2-1): EAGVVQSPRYKIIEKKQPVAFWCNPISGHNTLYWYLQNLGQGPELLIRYENEEAVDDSQLPKDRFSAERLKGVDSTLKIQPAELGDSAVYLCASSFKGSRDHSYNEQFFGPGTRLTVL.

V usage is TRBV5-6 and J usage is TRBJ2-1, with D uncertain. The germline V gene encodes CDR1 SGHDT and CDR2 YYEEEE. The CDR3 has 12 amino acids. Trimming took 0 bases from V and 9 from J, leaving 7 bases between them. In DNA form, the CDR3 reads TGTGCCAGCAGCTTGGGACTCGGTGAGCAGTTCTTC. Translation gives CASSLGLGEQFF.

This chain uses TRBV5-4 with TRBJ2-7; D could derive from TRBD1 or TRBD2 (5 bases each). The CDR3 length is 18 residues. Germline V gene lookup returns CDR1 SGHNT and CDR2 YYREEE (reference sequence). Trimming cost V 3 bases and J 4 bases, with 26 bases left between them. The CDR3 DNA reads as TGTGCCAGCAGCTCCGACAGACTAAGGTTAGAAGGGGTATACGAGCAGTACTTC. It codes for CASSSDRLRLEGVYEQYF. Variable domain in full (rest from reference TRBV5-4 and TRBJ2-7): ETGVTQSPTHLIKTRGQQVTLRCSSQSGHNTVSWYQQALGQGPQFIFQYYREEENGRGNFPPRFSGLQFPNYSSELNVNALELDDSALYLCASSSDRLRLEGVYEQYFGPGTRLTVT.

The chain employs TRBV28 and TRBJ1-2; D possibly corresponds to TRBD1 (6 bases). V gave up 2 bases and J gave up 2 bases, with 9 bases separating them. Looked up from germline, CDR1 is MDHEN and CDR2 is SYDVKM. The length of the CDR3 is 14 residues. CDR3 coding DNA: TGTGCCAGCAGTTTAGGGACACTAAACTATGGCTACACCTTC. Its protein is CASSLGTLNYGYTF.

The chain recombines TRBV10-3 with TRBJ2-3; no definite D call. V shed 3 bases and J shed 0 bases, with 1 base lying between them. CDR1 ENHRY and CDR2 SYGVKD come from the germline V gene. The CDR3 covers 12 residues. The CDR3 protein is CAISESTDTQYF. DNA for the CDR3: TGTGCCATCAGTGAAAGCACAGATACGCAGTATTTT.

In DNA, the CDR3 is TGTGCCAGCAGCCCTGGACGCGACACCGGGGAGCTGTTTTTT. This gives the protein CASSPGRDTGELFF. This rearrangement joins TRBV7-2 to TRBJ2-2, with D unresolved. V lost 5 bases and J lost 3, with 10 bases in between. The CDR3 length is 14 residues. Germline V gives CDR1 SGHTA, CDR2 FQGNSA.

CDR3 bases: TGTGCCAGCAGCGGGCGACTAGCGGGAGCCCACGAGCAGTACTTC. This sequence encodes CASSGRLAGAHEQYF. The rearrangement joins TRBV7-2 to TRBJ2-7, with TRBD2 matching over 12 bases. This CDR3 has 15 amino acids. Germline trimming cut 5 bases from V and 5 bases from J; bases unmatched to any gene: 7. Per germline, CDR1 SGHTA and CDR2 FQGNSA.

The V gene is TRBV28, the J gene TRBJ2-7; 10 bases map to TRBD2. Germline V gives CDR1 MDHEN, CDR2 SYDVKM. With 8 bases clipped from V and 7 bases from J, the junction kept 14 bases outside the gene matches. The CDR3 consists of 15 residues. The chain's CDR3 is CASGNGLAGAGEQYF. CDR3 nucleotide sequence: TGTGCCAGCGGAAATGGGCTAGCGGGAGCGGGTGAGCAGTACTTC.

This chain links TRBV20-1 with TRBJ2-1; D could derive from TRBD1 or TRBD2 (5 bases each). Germline V gives CDR1 DFQATT, CDR2 SNEGSKA (reference sequence). CDR3 length equals 9 residues. In nucleotides, the CDR3 is TGCACATTGGGTGGGGGGCAGTTCTTC. Translation gives CTLGGGQFF.

This rearrangement joins TRBV7-9 to TRBJ1-5; D is possibly TRBD1 (5 bases). The CDR3 has 17 amino acids. The germline gives CDR1 SEHNR, CDR2 FQNEAQ (reference sequence). The V gene lost 3 bases and the J gene lost 5 bases, with 20 bases spanning the gap. The CDR3 reads CASSFQRPGDGYQPQHF. The DNA of the CDR3 is TGTGCCAGCAGCTTCCAACGGCCGGGGGACGGATATCAGCCCCAGCATTTT. Looking up the rest from reference TRBV7-9 and TRBJ1-5 gives the full variable domain: DTGVSQNPRHKITKRGQNVTFRCDPISEHNRLYWYRQTLGQGPEFLTYFQNEAQLEKSRLLSDRFSAERPKGSFSTLEIQRTEQGDSAMYLCASSFQRPGDGYQPQHFGDGTRLSIL.

The chain has TRBV18 and TRBJ2-7; 11 bases match TRBD1. The J segment lost 1 base and the V segment lost 0 bases, leaving 5 bases of the junction unmatched. The CDR3 is 17 residues long. CDR1 and CDR2 (germline): KGHSH, LQKENI. The CDR3 sequence is CASSPPLGTGGSYEQYF. Here the CDR3 DNA reads TGTGCCAGCTCACCACCGTTAGGGACAGGGGGTTCCTACGAGCAGTACTTC.

This clone was picked up one time. The chain employs TRBV27 and TRBJ1-2; D possibly corresponds to TRBD1 (5 bases). Per germline, CDR1 MNHEY and CDR2 SMNVEV (reference sequence). V was trimmed by 6 bases and J by 4 bases, leaving 21 bases between them. There are 16 residues in the CDR3. In DNA form, the CDR3 reads TGTGCCAGCAGACCTTCCCCACCTGGGGGGGGCTATGGCTACACCTTC. Protein: CASRPSPPGGGYGYTF.

The chain combines TRBV7-8 with TRBJ1-3; weak D call: TRBD1 (5 bases). The length of the CDR3 is 18 residues. V lost 5 bases to trimming and J lost 0 bases, with 20 bases between them. Germline V gives CDR1 SGHVS, CDR2 FQNEAQ. The CDR3 loop is CASSQKIARANSGNTIYF. CDR3 nucleotide sequence: TGTGCCAGCAGCCAAAAGATTGCCAGGGCGAACTCTGGAAACACCATATATTTT.

The V call is TRBV28, the J call TRBJ1-2, with a possible D match to TRBD1 (5 bases). Looked up from germline, CDR1 is MDHEN and CDR2 is SYDVKM. V was cut by 5 bases and J by 8 bases, with 27 bases left in between. This CDR3 region has 17 residues. The CDR3 is CASSQVPGTPGFEGYTF. Written as DNA, the CDR3 is TGTGCCAGCAGTCAAGTCCCTGGGACGCCCGGTTTTGAAGGCTACACCTTC.

This chain links TRBV30 with TRBJ2-1; maybe TRBD2 (5 bases). CDR1 is GTSNPN and CDR2 is SVGIG in the germline V gene (reference sequence). Trimming took 0 bases from V and 2 from J, leaving 11 bases between them. The CDR3 length is 15 residues. CDR3 amino acids: CAWSVTGSPYNEQFF. The CDR3 DNA sequence: TGTGCCTGGAGTGTAACGGGATCACCCTACAATGAGCAGTTCTTC.

V is TRBV5-3 and J is TRBJ1-2; maybe TRBD1 (6 bases). TRBV5-3 falls under the ORF class, with uncertain function. The CDR3 sequence is 15 residues long. V lost 4 bases to trimming and J lost 6 bases, with 19 bases between them. The CDR3 spells CARSNLRGVPNGYTF. The DNA for the CDR3 is TGTGCCAGAAGCAACCTGAGGGGGGTCCCAAATGGCTACACCTTC.

This chain joins TRBV4-1 and TRBJ2-7, with D perhaps being TRBD1 or TRBD2 (5 bases each). The CDR3 length is 15 residues. Trimming took 2 bases from V and 1 from J, leaving 12 bases between them. Germline loops: CDR1 MGHRA, CDR2 YSYEKL. The CDR3 spells CASSQPWDPSYEQYF. CDR3 DNA: TGCGCCAGCAGCCAACCGTGGGACCCTTCCTACGAGCAGTACTTC.

V is TRBV7-2 and J is TRBJ1-1, with a possible D match to TRBD1 (6 bases). Trimming took 3 bases from V and 4 from J, leaving 12 bases between them. This CDR3 has 14 residues. CDR1 is SGHTA, CDR2 FQGNSA, per germline. CDR3 loop: CASSLNRVGTEAFF. CDR3 nucleotide sequence: TGTGCCAGCAGCTTGAACAGGGTGGGCACTGAAGCTTTCTTT.

The chain combines TRBV4-1 with TRBJ2-1, with TRBD2 as a possible D gene (6 bases). The CDR3 runs 16 residues. CDR1 and CDR2 from the germline V gene are MGHRA and YSYEKL. Trimming took off 0 bases at V and 5 bases at J, with 14 bases between the two ends. The CDR3 sequence: CASSQDSREPDNEQFF. In nucleotides, the CDR3 is TGCGCCAGCAGCCAAGATAGCCGGGAGCCTGACAATGAGCAGTTCTTC.

The genes are TRBV19 and TRBJ2-1, with TRBD2 matching 11 bases. CDR3 length: 18 amino acids. Germline assignment: CDR1 LNHDA and CDR2 SQIVND (reference sequence). The V and J ends lost 3 bases and 7 bases, in that order; junction bases with no gene match: 14. Here the CDR3 DNA reads TGTGCCAGTAGTATGACTATCTTTAGCGGGAGGGCCGGAAATGAGCAGTTCTTC. This gives the protein CASSMTIFSGRAGNEQFF.

V and J are TRBV19 and TRBJ2-7, with 7 positions matching TRBD1. CDR3 length: 17 residues. Germline CDR1 LNHDA, CDR2 SQIVND (reference sequence). The V and J ends lost 1 base and 2 bases, in that order; junction bases with no gene match: 11. The CDR3 nucleotides are TGTGCCAGTAGTATAGCCCTGAGACAGGGAGATCCCTACGAGCAGTACTTC. Protein: CASSIALRQGDPYEQYF.